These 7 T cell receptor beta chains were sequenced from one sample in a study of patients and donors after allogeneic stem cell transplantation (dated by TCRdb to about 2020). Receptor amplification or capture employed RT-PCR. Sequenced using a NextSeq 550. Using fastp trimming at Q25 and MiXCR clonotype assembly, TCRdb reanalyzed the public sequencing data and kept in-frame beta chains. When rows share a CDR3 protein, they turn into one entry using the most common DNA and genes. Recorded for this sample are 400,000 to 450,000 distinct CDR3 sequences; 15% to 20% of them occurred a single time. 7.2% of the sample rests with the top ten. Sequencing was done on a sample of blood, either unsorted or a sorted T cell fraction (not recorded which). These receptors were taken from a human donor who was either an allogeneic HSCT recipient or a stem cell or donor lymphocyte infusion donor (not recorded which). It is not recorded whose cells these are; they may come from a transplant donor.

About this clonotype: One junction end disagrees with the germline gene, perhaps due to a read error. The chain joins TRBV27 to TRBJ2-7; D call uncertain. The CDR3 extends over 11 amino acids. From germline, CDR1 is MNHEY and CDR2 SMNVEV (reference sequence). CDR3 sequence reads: CASGSSYEQNF. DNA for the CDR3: TGTGCCAGCGGCAGCTCCTACGAGCAGAACTTC.

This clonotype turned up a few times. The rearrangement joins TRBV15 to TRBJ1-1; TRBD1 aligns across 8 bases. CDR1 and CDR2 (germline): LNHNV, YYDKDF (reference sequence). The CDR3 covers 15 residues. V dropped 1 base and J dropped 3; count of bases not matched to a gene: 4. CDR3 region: CATSRGAGGYTEAFF. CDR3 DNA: TGTGCCACCAGCAGAGGTGCAGGGGGCTACACTGAAGCTTTCTTT. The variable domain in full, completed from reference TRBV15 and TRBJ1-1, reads DAMVIQNPRYQVTQFGKPVTLSCSQTLNHNVMYWYQQKSSQAPKLLFHYYDKDFNNEADTPDNFQSRRPNTSFCFLDIRSPGLGDTAMYLCATSRGAGGYTEAFFGQGTRLTVV.

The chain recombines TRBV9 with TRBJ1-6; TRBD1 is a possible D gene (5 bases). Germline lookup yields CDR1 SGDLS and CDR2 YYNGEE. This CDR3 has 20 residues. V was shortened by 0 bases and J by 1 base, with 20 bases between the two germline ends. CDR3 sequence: CASSVGSRDGWRSYNSPLHF. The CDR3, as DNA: TGTGCCAGCAGCGTAGGAAGCCGGGACGGGTGGAGGTCCTATAATTCACCCCTCCACTTT.

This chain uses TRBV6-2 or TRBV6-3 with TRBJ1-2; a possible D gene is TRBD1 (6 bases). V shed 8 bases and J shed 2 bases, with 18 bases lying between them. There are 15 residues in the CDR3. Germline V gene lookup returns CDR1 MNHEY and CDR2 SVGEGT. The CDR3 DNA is TGTGCCAGCCGAGCCTTCGAGGGGGGCAACTATGGCTACACCTTC. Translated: CASRAFEGGNYGYTF.

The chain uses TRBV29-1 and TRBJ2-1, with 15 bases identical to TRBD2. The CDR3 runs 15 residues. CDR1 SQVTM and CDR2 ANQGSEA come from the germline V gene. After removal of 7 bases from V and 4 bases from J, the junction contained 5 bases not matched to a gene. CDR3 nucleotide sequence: TGCAGCGGCGGACTAGCGGGAGGGCCGTACAATGAGCAGTTCTTC. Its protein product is CSGGLAGGPYNEQFF.

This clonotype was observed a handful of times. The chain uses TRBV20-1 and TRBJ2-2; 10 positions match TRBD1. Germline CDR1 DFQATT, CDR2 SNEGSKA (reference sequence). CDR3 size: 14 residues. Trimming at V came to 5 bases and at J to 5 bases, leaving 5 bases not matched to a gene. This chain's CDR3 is CSAPGTGATGELFF. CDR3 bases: TGCAGTGCTCCCGGGACAGGGGCAACCGGGGAGCTGTTTTTT.

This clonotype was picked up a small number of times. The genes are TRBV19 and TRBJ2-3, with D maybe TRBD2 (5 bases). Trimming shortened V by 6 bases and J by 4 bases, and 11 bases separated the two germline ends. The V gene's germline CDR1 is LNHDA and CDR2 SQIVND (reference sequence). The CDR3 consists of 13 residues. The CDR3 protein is CASRPREPDTQYF. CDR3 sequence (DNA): TGTGCCAGTAGACCAAGGGAGCCAGATACGCAGTATTTT. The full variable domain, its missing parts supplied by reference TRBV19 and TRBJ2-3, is DGGITQSPKYLFRKEGQNVTLSCEQNLNHDAMYWYRQDPGQGLRLIYYSQIVNDFQKGDIAEGYSVSREKKESFPLTVTSAQKNPTAFYLCASRPREPDTQYFGPGTRLTVL.